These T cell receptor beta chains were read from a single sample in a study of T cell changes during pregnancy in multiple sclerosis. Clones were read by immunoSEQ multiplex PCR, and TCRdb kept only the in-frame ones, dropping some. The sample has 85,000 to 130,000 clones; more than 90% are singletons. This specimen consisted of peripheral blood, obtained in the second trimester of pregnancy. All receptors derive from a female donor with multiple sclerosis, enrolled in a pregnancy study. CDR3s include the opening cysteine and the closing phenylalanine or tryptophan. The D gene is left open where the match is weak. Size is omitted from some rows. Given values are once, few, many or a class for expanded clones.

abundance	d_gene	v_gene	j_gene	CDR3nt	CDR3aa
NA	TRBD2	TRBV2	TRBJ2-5	TGTGCCAGCAGTTCCGGGACTAGCGGGAGGGCAGAGACCCAGTACTTC	CASSSGTSGRAETQYF
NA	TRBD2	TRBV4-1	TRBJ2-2	TGCGCCAGCAGCCAAGGCGTGGTCGGACTAGCCAACACCGGGGAGCTGTTTTTT	CASSQGVVGLANTGELFF
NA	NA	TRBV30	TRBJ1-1	TGTGCCTGGAAGGATTTAGAACAGGGCAACACTGAAGCTTTCTTT	CAWKDLEQGNTEAFF
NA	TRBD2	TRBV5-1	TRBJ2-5	TGCGCCAGCAGCTTAGCGGGAGGTGAACAAGAGACCCAGTACTTC	CASSLAGGEQETQYF
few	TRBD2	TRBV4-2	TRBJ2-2	TGTGCCAGCAGCCAAGATCTCGTGGCGGGGGGTCTATCCGGGGAGCTGTTTTTT	CASSQDLVAGGLSGELFF
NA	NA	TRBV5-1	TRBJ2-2	TGCGCCAGCAGCTTGATAGGGGGGGACACCGGGGAGCTGTTTTTT	CASSLIGGDTGELFF
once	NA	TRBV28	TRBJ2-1	TGTGCCAGCAGTTTAGGAGGGGGGGGGTACAATGAGCAGTTCTTC	CASSLGGGGYNEQFF
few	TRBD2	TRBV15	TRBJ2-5	TGTGCCACCAGCCAACTAGCGGTCCAAGAGACCCAGTACTTC	CATSQLAVQETQYF
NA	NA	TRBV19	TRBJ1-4	TGTGCCAGTAGTATAGGGGGCACTAATGAAAAACTGTTTTTT	CASSIGGTNEKLFF
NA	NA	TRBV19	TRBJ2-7	TGTGCCAGTAGTTCCCATATCAGATACGAGCAGTACTTC	CASSSHIRYEQYF
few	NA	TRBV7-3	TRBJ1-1	TGTGCCAGCAGCCCGACAGTGAACACTGAAGCTTTCTTT	CASSPTVNTEAFF
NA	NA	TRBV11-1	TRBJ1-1	TGTGCCAGCAGCGTCGTGGATCGGGGGACTGAAGCTTTCTTT	CASSVVDRGTEAFF
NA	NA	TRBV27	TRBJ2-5	TGTGCCAGCAGGAGGGGGAAGGAGACCCAGTACTTC	CASRRGKETQYF
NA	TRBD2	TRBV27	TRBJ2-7	TGTGCCAGCAGTTTAAAGCGGGGGGGAAGTCGACAGTACTTC	CASSLKRGGSRQYF
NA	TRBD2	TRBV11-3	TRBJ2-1	TGTGCCAGCGGGACTACTAGCAATGAGCAGTTCTTC	CASGTTSNEQFF
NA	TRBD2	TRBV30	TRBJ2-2	TGTGCCTGGAGCGGGACTATTAACACCGGGGAGCTGTTTTTT	CAWSGTINTGELFF
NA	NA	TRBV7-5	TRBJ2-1	TGTGTCGAGGCCCTAGCCGGTGGTGAGCAGTTCTTC	CVEALAGGEQFF
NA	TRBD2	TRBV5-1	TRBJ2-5	TGCGCCAGCAGTATAAGCGGGGGGGCCTTAGAGACCCAGTACTTC	CASSISGGALETQYF
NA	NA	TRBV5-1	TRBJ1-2	TGCGCCAGCAGCTCCAATCCAGGACGGGGTGGCTACACCTTC	CASSSNPGRGGYTF
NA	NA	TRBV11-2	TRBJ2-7	TGTGCCAGCAGCTTAGATAACGCGTTCTCCTACGAGCAGTACTTC	CASSLDNAFSYEQYF
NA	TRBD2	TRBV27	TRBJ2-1	TGTGCCAGCAGCCGATTGGGACGGGAGGGAAATGAGCAGTTCTTC	CASSRLGREGNEQFF
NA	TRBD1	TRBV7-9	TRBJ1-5	TGTGCCAGCAGCATCGCAGGGGGCGCGGGCAATCAGCCCCAGCATTTT	CASSIAGGAGNQPQHF
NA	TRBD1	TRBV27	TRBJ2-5	TGTGCCAGCACTTCACAGGGGGAGACCCAGTACTTC	CASTSQGETQYF
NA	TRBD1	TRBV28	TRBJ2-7	TGTGCCAGCAGTCCCGTTGGGGCAGGGGGTACCTACGAGCAGTACTTC	CASSPVGAGGTYEQYF
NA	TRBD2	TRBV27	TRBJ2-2	TGTGCCAGCAGTATTCTAGCGGGGGGTAACACCGGGGAGCTGTTTTTT	CASSILAGGNTGELFF
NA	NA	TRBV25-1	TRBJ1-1	TGTGCCAGCAGTGAATCTGGGGGGACTGAAGCTTTCTTT	CASSESGGTEAFF